This T cell receptor (beta chain) originates from a study of molecular identifiers for immune sequencing clone quantification. TCRdb independently ran MiXCR on the PCR reads; one entry per CDR3 protein. Found here are 8,000 to 13,000 distinct CDR3 sequences, roughly a sixth of them singletons; the top ten hold approximately 2.1%. Notes on this clonotype: A much larger clonotype is one base distant, so this may be a read error.

Germline loops: CDR1 MNHEY, CDR2 SMNVEV (reference sequence). This CDR3 has 15 residues. The V end lost 5 bases, the J end lost 1 base, and 14 bases lay between the germline ends. CD8+CD4-CCR7+CD45RA+ sorting gave the naive CD8 T cells. The sample was naive CD8+ T cells from blood, with Jurkat cell RNA spiked in. Subset of the sample: FACS-sorted CD8+CD4-CCR7+CD45RA+ naive T cells. The V gene is TRBV27, the J gene TRBJ1-1; a weak D match, TRBD1 (6 bases). The clonotype was recovered from a human donor in good health. Some libraries in this study had Jurkat cell RNA spiked in. The CDR3 here is CASSAQGSANTEAFF. In nucleotides, the CDR3 is TGTGCCAGCAGTGCGCAGGGGTCGGCGAACACTGAAGCTTTCTTT.